These 17 T cell receptor beta chains came from one sample sequenced in a study of T cell repertoires in cytomegalovirus infection (dated 2019 in TCRdb). Sequencing took place on an Illumina HiSeq 1500. Using fastp trimming at Q25 and MiXCR clonotype assembly, TCRdb reanalyzed the public sequencing data and kept in-frame beta chains. Entries are consolidated by CDR3 protein sequence, retaining the most common genes and DNA. In this sample the table shows hundreds of thousands of distinct CDR3 sequences, around 32% of which occur a single time. The ten biggest clones cover 18% of the sample. Antigens for these TCRs are unknown. The intended sense of this specimen's treatment or condition label: in vitro stimulation with specific CMV peptide epitopes to enrich CMV-specific T cells. The input for sequencing was cultured PBMCs, taken from culture after CMV antigen stimulation. The receptor set was obtained from a human donor in good health (CMV status not recorded). Some clones in this sample may be carry-over from other donors' samples.

This clonotype was detected a few times. The chain combines TRBV6-1 with TRBJ1-4, with D possibly being TRBD1 (5 bases). There are 13 residues in the CDR3. Trimming took 6 bases from V and 8 from J, leaving 13 bases between them. The germline CDR1 and CDR2 sequences are MNHNS and SASEGT. This CDR3 reads CASSRAKGEKLFF. CDR3 DNA: TGTGCCAGCAGCAGGGCAAAGGGGGAAAAACTGTTTTTT.

The chain uses TRBV7-8 and TRBJ2-1; D is unclear. Trimming shortened V by 3 bases and J by 7 bases, and 19 bases separated the two germline ends. The CDR3 spans 16 residues. Per the germline V gene, CDR1 is SGHVS and CDR2 is FQNEAQ. CDR3 in DNA: TGTGCCAGCAGCTTGTTGGCCCTGAGCCCTTTGAATGAGCAGTTCTTC. Translated, it gives CASSLLALSPLNEQFF.

The J gene is TRBJ1-1, the V gene TRBV10-3, with 10 bases lining up with TRBD1. The CDR3 sequence is 15 residues long. Looked up from germline, CDR1 is ENHRY and CDR2 is SYGVKD. Unmatched junction bases numbered 10, after V lost 11 bases and J lost 1 base. In nucleotides, the CDR3 is TGTGCCGCCCAGACAGGGGGCGGCGGGAACACTGAAGCTTTCTTT. Protein sequence: CAAQTGGGGNTEAFF.

Remarks on this clonotype: Being one base from a much bigger clone, this may be a read error. This sequence joins TRBV7-2 and TRBJ2-3; TRBD2 agrees at 7 bases. Germline V lookup: CDR1 SGHTA, CDR2 FQGNSA. V lost 6 bases and J lost 5; bases outside the gene matches: 8. CDR3 length: 14 amino acids. The CDR3 region is CTSSSGLVRDTQYF. In nucleotides, the CDR3 is TGTACCAGCAGTTCCGGACTAGTTAGAGATACGCAGTATTTT.

This clonotype was recorded a few times. As DNA, the CDR3 is TGCTCAGGACGGATGAACACTGAAGCTTTCTTT. Protein sequence: CSGRMNTEAFF. The chain combines TRBV20-1 with TRBJ1-1, with no clear D. The germline V gene encodes CDR1 DFQATT and CDR2 SNEGSKA (reference sequence). This CDR3 is built from 11 residues.

V gene TRBV20-1 combines with J gene TRBJ1-6; 10 nucleotides line up with TRBD1. CDR3 length equals 14 residues. The V gene end was trimmed by 5 bases and the J gene end by 9 bases; junction bases not matched to a gene: 7. The germline CDR1 and CDR2 sequences are DFQATT and SNEGSKA (reference sequence). DNA of the CDR3: TGCAGTGCTCCTCGGACAGGGGGTGGTTCACCCCTCCACTTT. Residues: CSAPRTGGGSPLHF.

This clonotype was counted only a few times. The V and J genes are TRBV7-6 and TRBJ2-5; 7 positions match TRBD2. CDR1 SGHVS and CDR2 FNYEAQ come from the germline V gene. CDR3 length: 15 amino acids. V was pared by 3 bases and J by 2 bases, with 6 bases of the junction left unmatched. For the CDR3, the DNA is TGTGCCAGCAGCTTCGGACTAGGAAAACAAGAGACCCAGTACTTC. This codes for CASSFGLGKQETQYF. The variable domain in full, with the rest retrieved from reference TRBV7-6 and TRBJ2-5, is GAGVSQSPRYKVTKRGQDVALRCDPISGHVSLYWYRQALGQGPEFLTYFNYEAQQDKSGLPNDRFSAERPEGSISTLTIQRTEQRDSAMYRCASSFGLGKQETQYFGPGTRLLVL.

The V gene is TRBV12-3 or TRBV12-4, the J gene TRBJ2-7, with D possibly TRBD2 on 6 matching bases. CDR3 length: 14 residues. Trimming shortened V by 6 bases and J by 3 bases, and 15 bases separated the two germline ends. The CDR3 DNA is TGTGCCAGCAGCCCCTTCGGGAGCGTCTACGAGCAGTACTTC. Translated: CASSPFGSVYEQYF.

This clonotype was observed many times. V is TRBV7-2 and J is TRBJ1-1; D remains unclear. The CDR3 has 14 amino acids. V lost 2 bases and J lost 3, with 10 bases in between. Looked up from germline, CDR1 is SGHTA and CDR2 is FQGNSA. This CDR3 is CASSLLGSDTEAFF. The CDR3 region has the DNA TGTGCCAGCAGCTTACTAGGGAGTGACACTGAAGCTTTCTTT.

The chain joins TRBV4-1 to TRBJ2-2; no reliable D call. The CDR3 loop spans 15 amino acids. In germline, CDR1 is MGHRA, CDR2 YSYEKL. The V and J ends lost 0 bases and 3 bases respectively, with 8 bases between them. The CDR3 here is CASSQEADYTGELFF. The CDR3 DNA follows: TGCGCCAGCAGCCAAGAGGCCGACTACACCGGGGAGCTGTTTTTT.

V and J are TRBV20-1 and TRBJ1-3; tentatively, D is TRBD1 (6 bases). This CDR3 contains 15 residues. Germline lookup yields CDR1 DFQATT and CDR2 SNEGSKA (reference sequence). The ends were cut back, 7 bases at V and 2 bases at J, with 18 bases in the middle. CDR3 protein: CSVAIAWGPGNTIYF. Here the CDR3 DNA reads TGCAGTGTTGCAATAGCGTGGGGGCCTGGAAACACCATATATTTT.

This clonotype was detected a few times. The V call is TRBV9, the J call TRBJ2-1, with TRBD1 matching over 9 bases. Per germline, CDR1 SGDLS and CDR2 YYNGEE. The trim removed 0 bases at V and 7 bases at J, leaving 8 bases unmatched. The CDR3 runs 16 residues. The CDR3 here is CASSVEGTGMWNEQFF. CDR3 bases: TGTGCCAGCAGCGTAGAAGGGACAGGGATGTGGAATGAGCAGTTCTTC. Together with reference TRBV9 and TRBJ2-1, the CDR3 gives the full variable domain: DSGVTQTPKHLITATGQRVTLRCSPRSGDLSVYWYQQSLDQGLQFLIQYYNGEERAKGNILERFSAQQFPDLHSELNLSSLELGDSALYFCASSVEGTGMWNEQFFGPGTRLTVL.

The CDR3 region has the DNA TGTGCCAGCAGCTCCCAGTTGTGGGACAAAAAAGAAGCTTTCTTT. Its translation: CASSSQLWDKKEAFF. The rearrangement links TRBV7-9 to TRBJ1-1; possibly TRBD1 for D (6 bases). The germline V gene has CDR1 SEHNR and CDR2 FQNEAQ (reference sequence). Trimming removed 4 bases from V and 8 bases from J, with 20 bases in between. The CDR3 runs to 15 residues.

The V and J genes are TRBV6-1 and TRBJ2-3, with D perhaps TRBD2 (6 bases). CDR3 length: 16 amino acids. The germline gives CDR1 MNHNS, CDR2 SASEGT. Between the trimmed V and J ends, which lost 5 bases and 6 bases, there was a span of 21 bases. CDR3 region: CASSPIILGLMDTQYF. The CDR3 DNA follows: TGTGCCAGCAGTCCGATTATACTTGGACTAATGGATACGCAGTATTTT.

The chain recombines TRBV20-1 with TRBJ1-2; maybe TRBD1 (5 bases). Trimming took off 7 bases at V and 2 bases at J, with 14 bases between the two ends. Germline values: CDR1 DFQATT, CDR2 SNEGSKA (reference sequence). There are 13 residues in the CDR3. CDR3: CSVSGGINYGYTF. The DNA for the CDR3 is TGCAGTGTTAGTGGGGGGATCAACTATGGCTACACCTTC.

This clonotype has more than one count but fewer than ten. The CDR3: CASSPDRDATGELFF. CDR3 DNA sequence: TGTGCCAGCAGCCCAGACAGGGATGCTACCGGGGAGCTGTTTTTT. V and J are TRBV6-2 or TRBV6-3 and TRBJ2-2, with 7 bases lining up with TRBD1. J gave up 5 bases and V 6 bases, and 9 bases lay outside the gene matches. The CDR3 extends over 15 amino acids. The germline V gene has CDR1 MNHEY and CDR2 SVGEGT.

This clonotype came up a few times. The CDR3 DNA reads as TGTGCCAGCAGTGAATTCCGGGCCCCACGATTTGGGGCACCCCTCCACTTT. Protein: CASSEFRAPRFGAPLHF. The J gene is TRBJ1-6, the V gene TRBV2; D unclear. Germline V lookup: CDR1 SNHLY, CDR2 FYNNEI. This CDR3 has 17 residues. With 2 bases removed from V and 11 bases from J, the gap between germline ends came to 22 bases.